This T cell receptor (beta chain) was captured by sequencing in a study of T cell changes during pregnancy in multiple sclerosis. This CDR3 region has 16 residues. From germline, CDR1 is MNHEY and CDR2 SMNVEV (reference sequence). Trimming cost V 2 bases and J 0 bases, with 8 bases left between them. Here immunoSEQ multiplex PCR was the method, and the copy in TCRdb shows in-frame clones only, minus some. The profile shows 30,000 to 40,000 clones, 91% of them singletons. The sequences come from CD8+ T cells from peripheral blood mononuclear cells, collected in the second trimester of pregnancy. The sequence came from a female donor with multiple sclerosis, enrolled in a pregnancy study. The chain links TRBV27 to TRBJ1-6; no clear D. Here the CDR3 DNA reads TGTGCCAGCAGTTTAGCGGCTTTCTCCTATAATTCACCCCTCCACTTT. Encoded protein: CASSLAAFSYNSPLHF.